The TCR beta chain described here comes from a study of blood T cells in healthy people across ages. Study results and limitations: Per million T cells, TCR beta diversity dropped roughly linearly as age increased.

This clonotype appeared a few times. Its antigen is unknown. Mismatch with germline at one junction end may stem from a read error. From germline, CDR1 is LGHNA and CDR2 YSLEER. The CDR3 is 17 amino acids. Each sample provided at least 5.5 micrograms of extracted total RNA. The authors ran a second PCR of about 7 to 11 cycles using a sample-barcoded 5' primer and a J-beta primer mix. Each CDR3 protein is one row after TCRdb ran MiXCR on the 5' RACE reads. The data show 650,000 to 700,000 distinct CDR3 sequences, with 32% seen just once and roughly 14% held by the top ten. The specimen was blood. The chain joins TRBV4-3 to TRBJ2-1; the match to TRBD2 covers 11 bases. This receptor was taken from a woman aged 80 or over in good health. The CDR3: CASSPSSGGAFYSEQFF. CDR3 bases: TGCGCCAGCAGCCCCAGTAGCGGGGGGGCCTTCTACAGTGAGCAGTTCTTC.